This TCR beta chain was captured in a study of blood T cell repertoires in COVID-19. Study background: Sites in the United States, Italy and Spain provided acute and convalescent COVID-19 samples. The analysed material was cDNA or gDNA that came from T cells, B-cell-depleted T cells, or PBMCs.

Germline loops: CDR1 SNHLY, CDR2 FYNNEI. The CDR3 is made up of 11 amino acids. V lost 5 bases and J lost 8; bases outside the gene matches: 1. Study processing details: Amplified reference gene primers provided the basis for estimating nucleated cell counts. Repertoires were generated with immunoSEQ multiplex PCR, while TCRdb's copy carries only in-frame clones and drops some. V and J calls and clone size are given by that table; D and trimming were obtained from the DNA. The sample has around 270,000 clones; around 87% are singletons. Sequencing was done on a sample of peripheral blood. The clonotype originates from a woman aged 45-59 years with acute or convalescent COVID-19. This chain uses TRBV2 with TRBJ1-1; TRBD1 aligns across 8 bases. This CDR3 is CASSWDREAFF. The CDR3 DNA sequence: TGTGCCAGCAGTTGGGACAGGGAAGCTTTCTTT.